In its sample, the clone carrying this T cell receptor beta chain was seen a few times. Antigen: not known. Via MiXCR, TCRdb re-called the 5' RACE reads, giving one row per CDR3 protein. Of 450,000 to 550,000 distinct CDR3 sequences listed, 21% are singletons. This record belongs to a study of T cells after yellow fever vaccination. Broader study findings: Booster samples showed a return of most primary-vaccination clones (roughly 96% CD4, approximately 85% CD8).

The starting material was PBMCs, obtained about 20 days after the first yellow fever vaccination. This clonotype was obtained from a man between 18 and 29 years old who received the YFV17D yellow fever vaccine.

Here the CDR3 reads CASREGQWDLYEQYF. The DNA of the CDR3 is TGCGCCAGCAGGGAGGGACAGTGGGACCTCTACGAGCAGTACTTC. V and J are TRBV5-1 and TRBJ2-7; TRBD1 might be the D (7 bases). The ends were cut back, 5 bases at V and 3 bases at J, with 18 bases in the middle. Germline CDR1 reads SGHRS; CDR2 reads YFSETQ. The CDR3 has 15 residues.